A selection of T cell receptor beta chains follows, all from one sample in a study of blood T cells in healthy people across ages. TCRdb re-analysed the 5' RACE reads in MiXCR, keeping a single row per CDR3 protein. This table has about 1.5 million distinct CDR3 sequences, about 40% appearing once. Sequenced sample: blood. These TCRs come from a young woman in good health. Each CDR3 is given with its conserved first and last residue.

TRBV6-5	TRBJ2-7	CASSYTPGTGGEQYF
TRBV25-1	TRBJ2-6	CASTVSDTVSGANVLTF
TRBV6-1	TRBJ2-7	CASSGGTLTGSYEQYF
TRBV10-3	TRBJ2-5	CAISEQETQYF
TRBV7-6	TRBJ2-1	CASSLVTGIPYNEQFF
TRBV20-1	TRBJ1-6	CSARDTYSSYNSPLHF
TRBV13	TRBJ2-1	CASSWAGTGGYNEQFF
TRBV6-5	TRBJ2-7	CASSYEAGGPWEQYF
TRBV4-1	.	CASSQDIGGNEQYF
TRBV28	TRBJ2-3	CASSPPHRETDTQYF
TRBV9	TRBJ2-3	CASSDHGPSDTQYF
TRBV11-2	TRBJ2-5	CASSPRTGGQTQYF
TRBV2	TRBJ1-5	CASSLLGDSINQPQHF
TRBV9	TRBJ2-2	CASSVQPGELFF
TRBV27	TRBJ2-1	CASSLSVAGAGGLWGHNEQFF
TRBV21-1	TRBJ1-1	CASSKRIQIMNTEAFF